Below are 29 T cell receptor beta chains sequenced from a single sample in a study of chemoradiotherapy in HPV16-positive cancers (dated by TCRdb to between 2021 and 2023). Library preparation used the immunoSEQ multiplex PCR assay. In TCRdb, the immuneACCESS table is reduced to in-frame sequences with V and J assigned. These tables do not hold every clone; where another copy was compared, an unresolved V gene accounts for under half, and the others remain unexplained. A total of 9,500 to 15,000 clones appear in this sample, about three quarters of them only once. More than 6.5% of the sample goes to the ten largest clones. This sample was obtained from a patient who underwent chemoradiotherapy. The source of these receptors is a human donor with HPV-associated anogenital cancer.

This clone is a singleton in its sample. The rearrangement uses TRBV7-6 and TRBJ2-5; 10 nucleotides line up with TRBD2. V trimming: 2 bases; J trimming: 4 bases; junction bases outside the gene matches: 7. Germline-derived CDR1 and CDR2 are SGHVS and FNYEAQ. The CDR3 has 16 amino acids. The CDR3 sequence is CASSLLQAGGRETQYF. For the CDR3, the DNA is TGTGCCAGCAGCTTACTACAAGCGGGAGGGAGAGAGACCCAGTACTTC.

V usage is TRBV18 and J usage is TRBJ1-2; D not certain. This CDR3 has 14 amino acids. Trimming cost V 3 bases and J 6 bases, with 14 bases left between them. Germline loops: CDR1 KGHSH, CDR2 LQKENI. Written as DNA, the CDR3 is TGTGCCAGCTCACCGACAAGGTCTATTGATGGCTACACCTTC. It translates to CASSPTRSIDGYTF.

The chain is built from TRBV6-1 and TRBJ2-3; possibly TRBD2 for D (6 bases). CDR1 is MNHNS and CDR2 is SASEGT in the germline V gene. V was shortened by 2 bases and J by 4 bases, with 13 bases between the two germline ends. The CDR3 has 15 amino acids. The CDR3 bases are TGTGCCAGCAGTGAAACTAGGTCGGGGGCAGATACGCAGTATTTT. The encoded protein is CASSETRSGADTQYF.

The J gene is TRBJ2-1, the V gene TRBV4-1; D is unresolved. Trimming pared 4 bases from V and 5 bases from J, leaving 12 bases between. CDR1 is MGHRA, CDR2 YSYEKL, per germline. The CDR3 length is 14 residues. The CDR3 region is CASSPFGVDNEQFF. CDR3 coding DNA: TGCGCCAGCAGCCCCTTTGGCGTCGACAATGAGCAGTTCTTC.

This rearrangement joins TRBV10-3 to TRBJ2-4; 10 positions agree with TRBD1. In germline, CDR1 is ENHRY, CDR2 SYGVKD. There are 15 residues in the CDR3. Unmatched junction bases numbered 5, after V lost 5 bases and J lost 4 bases. The CDR3 protein is CAISQPGQGKNIQYF. For the CDR3, the DNA is TGTGCCATCAGTCAACCGGGACAGGGGAAAAACATTCAGTACTTC.

A few counts support this clone. J is TRBJ1-5 and V is TRBV7-9; 8 nucleotides match TRBD1. J gave up 7 bases and V 1 base, and 6 bases lay outside the gene matches. CDR3 size: 15 residues. The V gene's germline CDR1 is SEHNR and CDR2 FQNEAQ (reference sequence). CDR3 amino acids: CASSLGTGLWQPQHF. The CDR3, as DNA: TGTGCCAGCAGCTTAGGGACAGGGTTATGGCAGCCCCAGCATTTT.

J is TRBJ2-7 and V is TRBV10-3; 10 nucleotides agree with TRBD2. CDR1 is ENHRY, CDR2 SYGVKD, per germline. Trimming at V came to 6 bases and at J to 4 bases, leaving 3 bases not matched to a gene. The CDR3 is made up of 13 amino acids. The CDR3 spells CAIRTAGGYEQYF. DNA for the CDR3: TGTGCCATCAGGACAGCGGGGGGGTACGAGCAGTACTTC.

This clone is medium-sized within its sample. Here the CDR3 reads CASTPGGADGYTF. CDR3 in DNA: TGTGCCAGTACCCCAGGGGGCGCAGATGGCTACACCTTC. This chain links TRBV2 with TRBJ1-2, with TRBD1 matching over 8 bases. Germline CDR1 and CDR2: SNHLY and FYNNEI. This CDR3 has 13 amino acids. V shed 9 bases and J 6 bases; nucleotides not matched to a gene: 9.

This clone rates as medium-sized. This sequence joins TRBV5-8 and TRBJ1-1; no clear D gene. CDR3 length: 14 residues. The germline V gene has CDR1 SGHTS and CDR2 YDEGEE. The V end lost 3 bases, the J end lost 1 base, and 10 bases lay between the germline ends. The CDR3 DNA reads as TGTGCCAGCAGCTCGTTCGACGGGAACACTGAAGCTTTCTTT. This gives the protein CASSSFDGNTEAFF.

This chain uses TRBV21-1 with TRBJ2-7; TRBD2 is the table's D call and was not checked against the DNA. TRBV21-1 is a pseudogene locus. The CDR3 extends over 17 amino acids. In nucleotides, the CDR3 is TGTGCCAGCAGCAAACGGACTAGCGGGAGGGTAGGCTACGAGCAGTACTTC. This sequence encodes CASSKRTSGRVGYEQYF.

The chain recombines TRBV4-1 with TRBJ2-4; D call uncertain. Trimming took off 1 base at V and 3 bases at J, with 10 bases between the two ends. The length of the CDR3 is 15 residues. The V gene's germline CDR1 is MGHRA and CDR2 YSYEKL. CDR3 protein: CASSQGELGKNIQYF. The DNA for the CDR3 is TGCGCCAGCAGCCAAGGAGAGTTGGGCAAAAACATTCAGTACTTC.

The sample holds one count of this clone. The V and J genes are TRBV4-1 and TRBJ2-4, with 7 bases fitting TRBD1. Trimming at V came to 2 bases and at J to 6 bases, leaving 7 bases not matched to a gene. This CDR3 region has 15 residues. Germline CDR1 MGHRA, CDR2 YSYEKL. CDR3 nucleotides: TGCGCCAGCAGCCAACCCACAGGGGCGGGAAACATTCAGTACTTC. This translates into CASSQPTGAGNIQYF.

The chain carries TRBV14 and TRBJ2-5; D not certain. Germline V gene lookup returns CDR1 SGHDN and CDR2 FVKESK. The CDR3 is 14 residues long. V lost 2 bases and J lost 3, with 10 bases in between. Here the CDR3 DNA reads TGTGCCAGCAGCCAACCAGGTTCCAAAGAGACCCAGTACTTC. Its protein is CASSQPGSKETQYF.

The CDR3 protein is CASSFSPTGRGTEAFF. CDR3 in DNA: TGTGCCAGCAGTTTTTCCCCAACAGGGAGAGGGACTGAAGCTTTCTTT. The genes are TRBV28 and TRBJ1-1, with D possibly TRBD1 on 6 matching bases. Germline CDR1 and CDR2: MDHEN and SYDVKM. Trimming left V 3 bases short and J 5 bases short, with 19 bases between. CDR3 size: 16 residues.

This clone was found a few times. The V and J genes are TRBV7-9 and TRBJ2-7; D is perhaps TRBD2 (5 bases). CDR3 length equals 14 residues. CDR1 and CDR2 (germline): SEHNR, FQNEAQ (reference sequence). The ends were cut back, 4 bases at V and 3 bases at J, with 13 bases in the middle. The CDR3 protein is CASSSPRGFYEQYF. The CDR3 nucleotides read TGTGCCAGCAGCTCCCCCCGGGGTTTCTACGAGCAGTACTTC.

The chain has TRBV28 and TRBJ1-1; 7 bases match TRBD1. V lost 5 bases, J lost 1 base, and 10 bases stayed unmatched. The CDR3 runs to 16 residues. Germline CDR1 reads MDHEN; CDR2 reads SYDVKM. CDR3 sequence (DNA): TGTGCCAGCAGTCCCCACACAGGGGTGCCGAACACTGAAGCTTTCTTT. This encodes CASSPHTGVPNTEAFF.

The V call is TRBV18, the J call TRBJ1-2; D is possibly TRBD1 (5 bases). This CDR3 has 13 amino acids. The V end lost 3 bases, the J end lost 4 bases, and 9 bases lay between the germline ends. The germline gives CDR1 KGHSH, CDR2 LQKENI. This CDR3 reads CASSPGLSYGYTF. As DNA, the CDR3 is TGTGCCAGCTCACCGGGACTCTCCTATGGCTACACCTTC.

This clone was detected only once. The CDR3 DNA follows: TGTGCCTGGGGACGGGGGGGACGGGGGTCTGTTCACCACGGGGAGCTGTTTTTT. Protein product: CAWGRGGRGSVHHGELFF. The chain is built from TRBV30 and TRBJ2-2, with TRBD2 identical over 8 bases. This CDR3 has 18 amino acids. The V gene end was trimmed by 5 bases and the J gene end by 7 bases; junction bases not matched to a gene: 21. Germline V gene data show CDR1 as GTSNPN and CDR2 as SVGIG (reference sequence).

This clone was seen a single time. The rearrangement uses TRBV7-2 and TRBJ2-1, with 8 bases matching TRBD1. CDR1 and CDR2 (germline): SGHTA, FQGNSA. V dropped 0 bases and J dropped 12; count of bases not matched to a gene: 7. The CDR3 spans 14 residues. The DNA of the CDR3 is TGTGCCAGCAGCTTAGCTCTTCAGGGGGCGACGCAGTTCTTC. It codes for CASSLALQGATQFF.

V is TRBV6-1 and J is TRBJ2-3; 14 bases match TRBD2. Germline assignment: CDR1 MNHNS and CDR2 SASEGT. The trim removed 6 bases at V and 4 bases at J, leaving 3 bases unmatched. The CDR3 sequence is 15 residues long. The CDR3 nucleotides are TGTGCCAGCAGGGGACTAGCGGGAGCATCAGATACGCAGTATTTT. As protein: CASRGLAGASDTQYF.

The chain combines TRBV28 with TRBJ2-3, with D possibly being TRBD1 or TRBD2 (5 bases each). The CDR3 is 15 amino acids. The germline CDR1 and CDR2 sequences are MDHEN and SYDVKM. With 6 bases removed from V and 3 bases from J, the gap between germline ends came to 16 bases. The CDR3 sequence: CASRIRAWGTDTQYF. The CDR3 region has the DNA TGTGCCAGCAGAATACGGGCATGGGGGACAGATACGCAGTATTTT.

The chain joins TRBV29-1 to TRBJ2-3; D is possibly TRBD2 (5 bases). This CDR3 contains 11 residues. Between the trimmed V and J ends, which lost 3 bases and 5 bases, there was a span of 6 bases. Germline V gives CDR1 SQVTM, CDR2 ANQGSEA. Here the CDR3 DNA reads TGCAGCGTTGAGCGGGTAGATACGCAGTATTTT. It yields the protein CSVERVDTQYF.

The chain uses TRBV19 and TRBJ1-1, with D hard to call. Germline V lookup: CDR1 LNHDA, CDR2 SQIVND (reference sequence). This CDR3 comprises 13 residues. Trimming stripped 3 bases from V and 3 bases from J, with 8 bases between. The CDR3 is CASSIYRHTEAFF. The CDR3 DNA reads as TGTGCCAGTAGTATTTACAGACACACTGAAGCTTTCTTT.

This rearrangement joins TRBV12-5 to TRBJ2-2, with 9 bases that match TRBD2. The germline V gene has CDR1 LGHNT and CDR2 FRNRAP. J gave up 6 bases and V 2 bases, and 10 bases lay outside the gene matches. The CDR3 covers 17 residues. This chain's CDR3 is CASGLLSLGGRAGELFF. CDR3 bases: TGTGCTAGTGGTTTGTTATCCCTCGGCGGGAGGGCCGGGGAGCTGTTTTTT.

The rearrangement joins TRBV4-3 to TRBJ2-3; TRBD2 aligns across 15 bases. Germline V CDR1 and CDR2: LGHNA, YSLEER. CDR3 length: 21 amino acids. V lost 0 bases to trimming and J lost 1 base; unmatched junction nucleotides: 11. This CDR3 reads CASSQEPTGLAGGFGTDTQYF. CDR3 in DNA: TGCGCCAGCAGCCAAGAACCGACGGGACTAGCGGGAGGTTTTGGCACAGATACGCAGTATTTT.

The V gene is TRBV5-1, the J gene TRBJ2-3, with TRBD1 as a possible D gene (6 bases). CDR1 is SGHRS, CDR2 YFSETQ, per germline. The V and J ends lost 6 bases and 2 bases respectively, with 10 bases between them. CDR3 length equals 13 residues. CDR3 loop: CASTRTDTDTQYF. The CDR3 DNA reads TGCGCCAGCACCAGGACAGACACAGATACGCAGTATTTT.

The genes are TRBV6-1 and TRBJ2-2; possibly TRBD1 or TRBD2 for D (6 bases each). The length of the CDR3 is 14 residues. Trimming took 2 bases from V and 8 from J, leaving 12 bases between them. The V gene's germline CDR1 is MNHNS and CDR2 SASEGT. The chain's CDR3 is CASSERGEVGELFF. CDR3 nucleotides: TGTGCCAGCAGTGAAAGGGGGGAGGTAGGGGAGCTGTTTTTT.

For the CDR3, the DNA is TGTGCCAGCTCACCCGAGCTTGGCAGGGACACTAATGAAAAACTGTTTTTT. This gives the protein CASSPELGRDTNEKLFF. The chain recombines TRBV18 with TRBJ1-4; the D gene is possibly TRBD1 (5 bases). Germline CDR1 is KGHSH and CDR2 is LQKENI. The CDR3 sequence is 17 residues long. V lost 3 bases and J 2 bases, leaving 16 bases between the germline ends. The full variable domain, its missing parts supplied by reference TRBV18 and TRBJ1-4, is NAGVMQNPRHLVRRRGQEARLRCSPMKGHSHVYWYRQLPEEGLKFMVYLQKENIIDESGMPKERFSAEFPKEGPSILRIQQVVRGDSAAYFCASSPELGRDTNEKLFFGSGTQLSVL.

This clone was counted between two and nine times. The chain recombines TRBV27 with TRBJ2-5, with 8 bases matching TRBD1. The V and J ends lost 10 bases and 4 bases, in that order; junction bases with no gene match: 20. This CDR3 comprises 17 residues. CDR1 is MNHEY, CDR2 SMNVEV, per germline (reference sequence). CDR3 nucleotides: TGTGCCACCAAAGGGTGGACAGGGAGCCATGCCCTAGAGACCCAGTACTTC. It translates to CATKGWTGSHALETQYF.